These T cell receptor beta chains were read from a single sample in a study of T cells after yellow fever vaccination. In TCRdb, the 5' RACE reads were re-called with MiXCR into one record per CDR3 protein. The repertoire has 300,000 or so distinct CDR3 sequences, about 8.3% of them found once; the top ten carry under 20%. Sequencing was performed on PBMCs, taken about 41 days after the first yellow fever vaccination. The receptors come from a man aged 18 to 30 who received the YFV17D yellow fever vaccine. Each CDR3 is given with its conserved first and last residue. The D gene is left open where the match is weak. Clone size is stated in some rows and not others, as once, few, many or a class when expanded.

clone_size: many; v_call: TRBV3-1; j_call: TRBJ2-3; d_call: .; cdr3_nt: TGTGCCAGCAGCCAATTCGTCGACGGCACAGATACGCAGTATTTT; cdr3_aa: CASSQFVDGTDTQYF
clone_size: few; v_call: TRBV7-9; j_call: TRBJ1-1; d_call: .; cdr3_nt: TGTGCCAGCAGCTTTCCGAGGGCCGGCAGAAGAGCTTTCTTT; cdr3_aa: CASSFPRAGRRAFF
clone_size: .; v_call: TRBV20-1; j_call: TRBJ1-6; d_call: .; cdr3_nt: TGCAGTGCTAGATCCAGGTCTAATTCACCCCTCCACTTT; cdr3_aa: CSARSRSNSPLHF
clone_size: .; v_call: TRBV7-9; j_call: TRBJ2-7; d_call: .; cdr3_nt: TGTGCCAGCAGCTTAGTCGTCTCCGAGCAGTACTTC; cdr3_aa: CASSLVVSEQYF
clone_size: .; v_call: TRBV7-2; j_call: TRBJ2-2; d_call: TRBD2; cdr3_nt: TGTGCCAGCAGCCCTACGACTAGCGGGGGACCCGGGGAGCTGTTTTTT; cdr3_aa: CASSPTTSGGPGELFF
clone_size: few; v_call: TRBV20-1; j_call: TRBJ1-1; d_call: TRBD1; cdr3_nt: TGCAGTGCTAATAACAGGGGGCCCGACACTGAAGCTTTCTTT; cdr3_aa: CSANNRGPDTEAFF
clone_size: few; v_call: TRBV7-3; j_call: TRBJ2-1; d_call: .; cdr3_nt: TGTGCCAGCAGCTCCGACAGGCTTGAGCAGTTCTTC; cdr3_aa: CASSSDRLEQFF
clone_size: many; v_call: TRBV7-2; j_call: TRBJ1-2; d_call: .; cdr3_nt: TGTGCCAGCAGCTTAGCGTTGGTGGAAAGAAGCTACACCTTC; cdr3_aa: CASSLALVERSYTF
clone_size: .; v_call: TRBV5-6; j_call: TRBJ2-7; d_call: TRBD1; cdr3_nt: TGTGCCAGCAGCTCACCCGGACAGGGCGCCTACGAGCAGTACTTC; cdr3_aa: CASSSPGQGAYEQYF
clone_size: few; v_call: TRBV14; j_call: TRBJ2-2; d_call: TRBD1; cdr3_nt: TGTGCCAGCAGCCAGGATCGTAGGACAGGGGCCAGCGCCGGGGAGCTGTTTTTT; cdr3_aa: CASSQDRRTGASAGELFF
clone_size: .; v_call: TRBV20-1; j_call: TRBJ1-1; d_call: .; cdr3_nt: TGCAGTGCTAGAGATAATGCCCGGGGGTACACTGAAGCTTTCTTT; cdr3_aa: CSARDNARGYTEAFF
clone_size: .; v_call: TRBV5-6; j_call: TRBJ1-2; d_call: .; cdr3_nt: TGTGCCAGCAGCCAAGTACAGGGATGGGCGGATGGCTACACCTTC; cdr3_aa: CASSQVQGWADGYTF
clone_size: many; v_call: TRBV7-9; j_call: TRBJ2-7; d_call: .; cdr3_nt: TGTGCCAGCAGCTTTGGCTCCGGGACCATCTCCTACGAGCAGTACTTC; cdr3_aa: CASSFGSGTISYEQYF
clone_size: few; v_call: TRBV6-1; j_call: TRBJ2-5; d_call: TRBD2; cdr3_nt: TGTGCCAGCAGCCCAGCGGGGGGGGGGACCCAGTACTTC; cdr3_aa: CASSPAGGGTQYF
clone_size: .; v_call: TRBV10-2; j_call: TRBJ1-5; d_call: .; cdr3_nt: TGCGCCAGCAGTCCCTCAGGGGCGGATCAGCCCCAGCATTTT; cdr3_aa: CASSPSGADQPQHF
clone_size: few; v_call: TRBV7-2; j_call: TRBJ2-1; d_call: TRBD1; cdr3_nt: TGTGCCAGCAGCCGGGACAGGACCCCCAATGAGCAGTTCTTC; cdr3_aa: CASSRDRTPNEQFF
clone_size: .; v_call: TRBV27; j_call: TRBJ2-3; d_call: TRBD2; cdr3_nt: TGTGCCAGCAGTTTAGAGGGGCGTAGCGGGGGGGCAGATACGCAGTATTTT; cdr3_aa: CASSLEGRSGGADTQYF
clone_size: many; v_call: TRBV7-8; j_call: TRBJ2-1; d_call: .; cdr3_nt: TGTGCCAGCAGCTCCTTTAACAATGAGCAGTTCTTC; cdr3_aa: CASSSFNNEQFF
clone_size: few; v_call: TRBV5-1; j_call: TRBJ2-3; d_call: .; cdr3_nt: TGCGCCAGCAGCTTGGGATTAACGGGGGAGTACACAGATACGCAGTATTTT; cdr3_aa: CASSLGLTGEYTDTQYF
clone_size: many; v_call: TRBV7-2; j_call: TRBJ2-5; d_call: .; cdr3_nt: TGTGCCAGCAGCGCCGGGAACTTTGAGGCAGAGACCCAGTACTTC; cdr3_aa: CASSAGNFEAETQYF
clone_size: few; v_call: TRBV7-9; j_call: TRBJ2-7; d_call: .; cdr3_nt: TGTGCCAGCAGCTTACCCGGGGACCTGGCCCCCTACGAGCAGTACTTC; cdr3_aa: CASSLPGDLAPYEQYF
clone_size: .; v_call: TRBV5-1; j_call: TRBJ1-1; d_call: .; cdr3_nt: TGCGCCAGCAGCTTGTACAGCAGTAACACTGAAGCTTTCTTT; cdr3_aa: CASSLYSSNTEAFF
clone_size: many; v_call: TRBV9; j_call: TRBJ2-5; d_call: .; cdr3_nt: TGTGCCAGCACCGTGTTAGGACAACCACAAGAGACCCAGTACTTC; cdr3_aa: CASTVLGQPQETQYF
clone_size: many; v_call: TRBV12-3/TRBV12-4; j_call: TRBJ2-2; d_call: .; cdr3_nt: TGTGCCAGCAGTTTGGGTGGTAGCACCGGGGAGCTGTTTTTT; cdr3_aa: CASSLGGSTGELFF
clone_size: few; v_call: TRBV24-1; j_call: TRBJ2-2; d_call: .; cdr3_nt: TGTGCCACCGATGGGCTCCCCGGGGAGCTGTTTTTT; cdr3_aa: CATDGLPGELFF
clone_size: .; v_call: TRBV5-1; j_call: TRBJ2-3; d_call: TRBD2; cdr3_nt: TGCGCCAGCAGCTCAGGACTAGCGGGGGGGCTGGATACGCAGTATTTT; cdr3_aa: CASSSGLAGGLDTQYF
clone_size: few; v_call: TRBV7-2; j_call: TRBJ1-1; d_call: .; cdr3_nt: TGTGCCAGCAGCTTATTCACGGGGGGAGGAGGGACTGAAGCTTTCTTT; cdr3_aa: CASSLFTGGGGTEAFF
clone_size: .; v_call: TRBV5-1; j_call: TRBJ2-1; d_call: .; cdr3_nt: TGCGCCAGCAGCTTGGAATCAGGACGGCAGTTCTTC; cdr3_aa: CASSLESGRQFF